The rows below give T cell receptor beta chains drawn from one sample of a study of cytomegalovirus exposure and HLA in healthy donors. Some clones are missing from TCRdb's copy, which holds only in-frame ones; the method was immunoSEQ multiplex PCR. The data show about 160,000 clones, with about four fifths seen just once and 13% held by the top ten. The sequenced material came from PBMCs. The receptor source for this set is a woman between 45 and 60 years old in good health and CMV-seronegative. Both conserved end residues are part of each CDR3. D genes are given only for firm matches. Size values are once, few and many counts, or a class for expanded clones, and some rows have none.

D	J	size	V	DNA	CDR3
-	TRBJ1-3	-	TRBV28	TGTGCCAGCAGTAGTCCGGGGATCGCTGGAAACACCATATATTTT	CASSSPGIAGNTIYF
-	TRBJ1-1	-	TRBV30	TGTGCCTGGAGCCTACAGGGATACACTGAAGCTTTCTTT	CAWSLQGYTEAFF
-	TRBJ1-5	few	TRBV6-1	TGTGCCAGCAGTGACTTATTCAGTCAGCCCCAGCATTTT	CASSDLFSQPQHF
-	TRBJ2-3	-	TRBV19	TGTGCCAGTAGAAACTGGGATACGCAGTATTTT	CASRNWDTQYF
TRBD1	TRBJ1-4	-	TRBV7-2	TGTGCCAGCAGCTCGGGACAGGGCGCCCGGGAAAAACTGTTTTTT	CASSSGQGAREKLFF
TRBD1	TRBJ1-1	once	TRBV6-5	TGTGCCAGCAGTCCGGACAGGGAGAAAACTGAAGCTTTCTTT	CASSPDREKTEAFF
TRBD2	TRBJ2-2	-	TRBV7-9	TGTGCCAGCAGCTCTGGGACTAGCGTTAACACCGGGGAGCTGTTTTTT	CASSSGTSVNTGELFF
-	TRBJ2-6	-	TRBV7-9	TGTGCCAGCAGCCACGGGACAGGGGCCAACGTCCTGACTTTC	CASSHGTGANVLTF
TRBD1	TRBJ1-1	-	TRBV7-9	TGTGCCAGCAGCCCCCGACAGGGCCACAACACTGAAGCTTTCTTT	CASSPRQGHNTEAFF
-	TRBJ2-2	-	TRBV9	TGTGCCAGCAGCGCTTCCCCCCTGGGGGAGCTGTTTTTT	CASSASPLGELFF
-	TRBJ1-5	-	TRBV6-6	TGTGCCAGCAGTTACTCGAGTGATCAGCCCCAGCATTTT	CASSYSSDQPQHF
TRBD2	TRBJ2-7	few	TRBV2	TGTGCCAGCAGCCCAACTAGCGTATCCTACGAGCAGTACTTC	CASSPTSVSYEQYF
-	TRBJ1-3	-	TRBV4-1	TGCGCCAGCAGCCAAGGTGGTGGGGCAGGGACATCTGGAAACACCATATATTTT	CASSQGGGAGTSGNTIYF
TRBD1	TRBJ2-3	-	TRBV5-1	TGCGCCAGCAGCTTGGGGACAGGGGGCACAGATACGCAGTATTTT	CASSLGTGGTDTQYF
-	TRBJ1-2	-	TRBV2	TGTGCCAGCACTCCGGGTCAATACTCAAACTATGGCTACACCTTC	CASTPGQYSNYGYTF
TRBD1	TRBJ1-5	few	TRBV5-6	TGTGCCAGCAGCTTCCGGGACAGTAATCAGCCCCAGCATTTT	CASSFRDSNQPQHF
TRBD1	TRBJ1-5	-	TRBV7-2	TGTGCCAGCAGCTCTAGGGGGCTTGGGAGCAATCAGCCCCAGCATTTT	CASSSRGLGSNQPQHF